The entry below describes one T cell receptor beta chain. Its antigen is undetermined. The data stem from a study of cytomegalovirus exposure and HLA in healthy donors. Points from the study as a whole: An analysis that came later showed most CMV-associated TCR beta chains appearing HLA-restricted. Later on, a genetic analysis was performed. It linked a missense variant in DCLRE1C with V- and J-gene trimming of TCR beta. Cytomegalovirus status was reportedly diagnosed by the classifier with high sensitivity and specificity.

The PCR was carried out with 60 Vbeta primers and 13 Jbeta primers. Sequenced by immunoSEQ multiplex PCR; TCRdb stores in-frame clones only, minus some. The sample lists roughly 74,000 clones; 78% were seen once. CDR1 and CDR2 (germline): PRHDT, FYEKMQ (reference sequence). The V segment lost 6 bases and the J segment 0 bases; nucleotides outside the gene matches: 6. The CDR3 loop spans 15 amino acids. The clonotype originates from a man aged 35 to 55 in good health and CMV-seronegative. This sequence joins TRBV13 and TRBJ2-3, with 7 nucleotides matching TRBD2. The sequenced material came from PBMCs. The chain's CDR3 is CASSGISGSTDTQYF. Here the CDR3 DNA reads TGTGCCAGCAGTGGGATTAGCGGGAGCACAGATACGCAGTATTTT.